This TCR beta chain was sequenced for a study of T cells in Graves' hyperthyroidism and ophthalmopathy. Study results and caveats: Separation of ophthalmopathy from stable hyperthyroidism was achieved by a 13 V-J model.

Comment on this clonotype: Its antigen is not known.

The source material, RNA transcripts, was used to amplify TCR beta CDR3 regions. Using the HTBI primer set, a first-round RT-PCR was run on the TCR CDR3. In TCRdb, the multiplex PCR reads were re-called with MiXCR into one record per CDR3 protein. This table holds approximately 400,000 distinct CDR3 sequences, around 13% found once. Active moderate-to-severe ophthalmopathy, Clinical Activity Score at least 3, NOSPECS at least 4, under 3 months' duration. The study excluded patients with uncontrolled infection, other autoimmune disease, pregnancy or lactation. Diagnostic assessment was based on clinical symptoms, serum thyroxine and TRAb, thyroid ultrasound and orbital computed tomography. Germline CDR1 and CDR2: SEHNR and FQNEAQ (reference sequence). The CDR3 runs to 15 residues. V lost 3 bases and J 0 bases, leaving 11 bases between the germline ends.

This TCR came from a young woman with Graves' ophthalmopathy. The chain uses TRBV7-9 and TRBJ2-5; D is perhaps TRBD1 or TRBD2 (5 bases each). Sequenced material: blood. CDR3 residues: CASSFQGEYQETQYF. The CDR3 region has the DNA TGTGCCAGCAGCTTTCAAGGGGAGTACCAAGAGACCCAGTACTTC.